These 32 T cell receptor beta chains share one sample of origin, sequenced in a study of blood T cell repertoires in COVID-19. Profiled with immunoSEQ multiplex PCR; TCRdb holds only in-frame clones, not every one. The sample has around 230,000 clones, roughly four fifths seen once. Sequencing used PBMCs or T cells enriched from blood (not recorded which). The source of these receptors is a man in his forties or fifties who had recovered from COVID-19.

This chain links TRBV28 with TRBJ2-7; TRBD2 aligns across 13 bases. The V gene's germline CDR1 is MDHEN and CDR2 SYDVKM. CDR3 length: 15 amino acids. The junction had 6 bases not matched to a gene; V was cut back by 5 bases and J by 5 bases. The CDR3 nucleotides read TGTGCCAGCAGTCTCAGGACTAGCGGGAGCAACGAGCAGTACTTC. This encodes CASSLRTSGSNEQYF.

The V call is TRBV7-9, the J call TRBJ2-7, with 7 bases that match TRBD1. Germline V gives CDR1 SEHNR, CDR2 FQNEAQ (reference sequence). V dropped 4 bases and J dropped 2; count of bases not matched to a gene: 2. CDR3 size: 13 residues. The CDR3 reads CASSWGQPYEQYF. CDR3 in DNA: TGTGCCAGCAGCTGGGGACAGCCCTACGAGCAGTACTTC.

This sequence joins TRBV4-2 and TRBJ1-1; 11 bases are shared with TRBD1. The CDR3 loop spans 16 amino acids. The germline CDR1 and CDR2 sequences are LGHNA and YNFKEQ. Losses at the gene ends were 5 bases for V and 0 bases for J; bases not matched to a gene: 5. CDR3 region: CASSTWTGGVNTEAFF. In DNA, the CDR3 is TGTGCCAGCAGCACCTGGACAGGGGGCGTGAACACTGAAGCTTTCTTT.

This chain uses TRBV6-1 with TRBJ2-1, with 7 bases aligning to TRBD1. The V segment lost 3 bases and the J segment 7 bases; nucleotides outside the gene matches: 3. Germline values: CDR1 MNHNS, CDR2 SASEGT. CDR3 length: 13 amino acids. The CDR3 bases are TGTGCCAGCAGTGATGGGACAGTGAATGAGCAGTTCTTC. Its protein is CASSDGTVNEQFF.

This sequence joins TRBV5-4 and TRBJ1-6; possible D gene TRBD1, 6 bases. Germline CDR1 reads SGHNT; CDR2 reads YYREEE (reference sequence). The length of the CDR3 is 16 residues. Trimming pared 2 bases from V and 0 bases from J, leaving 9 bases between. The CDR3 nucleotides read TGTGCCAGCAGCTTCCTACAGGGCTCCTATAATTCACCCCTCCACTTT. Translating gives CASSFLQGSYNSPLHF.

The chain recombines TRBV7-2 with TRBJ2-1, with D tentatively TRBD1 (5 bases). CDR3 length equals 14 residues. CDR1 and CDR2 (germline): SGHTA, FQGNSA. V lost 5 bases and J lost 7, with 15 bases in between. The CDR3 bases are TGTGCCAGCAGCGCAGTAACAGGCGGTAATGAGCAGTTCTTC. Its protein product is CASSAVTGGNEQFF.

The V gene is TRBV6-5, the J gene TRBJ1-3; D might be TRBD1 (5 bases). This CDR3 has 15 residues. Trimming removed 0 bases at V and 4 bases at J, with 10 bases between. Germline V gene data show CDR1 as MNHEY and CDR2 as SVGAGI. CDR3 region: CASSYSGEGGNTIYF. The CDR3 nucleotides read TGTGCCAGCAGTTACTCAGGGGAAGGAGGAAACACCATATATTTT.

V usage is TRBV28 and J usage is TRBJ1-5, with a possible D match to TRBD1 (5 bases). Per the germline V gene, CDR1 is MDHEN and CDR2 is SYDVKM. V lost 8 bases, J lost 4 bases, and 9 bases lay in between. The CDR3 is made up of 12 amino acids. The CDR3 region is CASRQMNQPQHF. The CDR3 DNA sequence: TGTGCCAGCCGACAGATGAATCAGCCCCAGCATTTT.

The rearrangement links TRBV19 to TRBJ1-6; 9 bases are a match to TRBD1. The germline V gene has CDR1 LNHDA and CDR2 SQIVND (reference sequence). CDR3 length: 13 residues. J gave up 6 bases and V 7 bases, and 1 base lay outside the gene matches. The CDR3 DNA is TGTGCCAGTATGGGACAGGGTAATTCACCCCTCCACTTT. As protein: CASMGQGNSPLHF.

The chain employs TRBV5-4 and TRBJ1-1, with a possible D match to TRBD1 (6 bases). The CDR3 sequence is 13 residues long. Germline-derived CDR1 and CDR2 are SGHNT and YYREEE (reference sequence). Trimming removed 4 bases from V and 2 bases from J, with 9 bases in between. The DNA of the CDR3 is TGTGCCAGCAGCCGGACAGTTAACACTGAAGCTTTCTTT. It yields the protein CASSRTVNTEAFF.

Only one count was recorded for this clone. The chain couples TRBV5-4 to TRBJ2-7; tentative D call: TRBD2 (5 bases). Germline CDR1 SGHNT, CDR2 YYREEE (reference sequence). With 3 bases removed from V and 0 bases from J, the gap between germline ends came to 10 bases. The CDR3 length is 14 residues. The CDR3 DNA follows: TGTGCCAGCAGCTCAGCGGCGGACTCCTACGAGCAGTACTTC. Its translation is CASSSAADSYEQYF.

This clone was recorded only once. This CDR3 is CASSSWANTNYGYTF. As DNA, the CDR3 is TGTGCCAGCAGTTCCTGGGCCAATACAAACTATGGCTACACCTTC. V is TRBV6-5 and J is TRBJ1-2; D unresolved. Trimming pared 4 bases from V and 2 bases from J, leaving 14 bases between. Germline V gene data show CDR1 as MNHEY and CDR2 as SVGAGI. The CDR3 spans 15 residues.

J is TRBJ1-4 and V is TRBV4-1, with TRBD1 identical over 7 bases. V lost 2 bases to trimming and J lost 8 bases; unmatched junction nucleotides: 8. The germline CDR1 and CDR2 sequences are MGHRA and YSYEKL. CDR3 length equals 15 residues. CDR3 protein: CASSQKVTGMEKLFF. CDR3 DNA sequence: TGCGCCAGCAGCCAAAAAGTGACAGGGATGGAAAAACTGTTTTTT.

This chain uses TRBV28 with TRBJ1-5; 8 nucleotides match TRBD1. Germline lookup yields CDR1 MDHEN and CDR2 SYDVKM. The ends lost 3 bases at V and 4 bases at J; junction bases unmatched: 14. The CDR3 has 18 amino acids. CDR3 loop: CASSLYGDRLERNQPQHF. CDR3 bases: TGTGCCAGCAGTTTGTATGGGGACAGGTTGGAGAGAAATCAGCCCCAGCATTTT.

The chain links TRBV7-8 to TRBJ1-1; 8 bases fit TRBD1. Germline V gives CDR1 SGHVS, CDR2 FQNEAQ. The CDR3 loop spans 13 amino acids. After removal of 3 bases from V and 8 bases from J, the junction contained 5 bases not matched to a gene. CDR3 sequence: CASSFRQGMEAFF. For the CDR3, the DNA is TGTGCCAGCAGCTTCCGACAGGGGATGGAAGCTTTCTTT.

This clone came up a few times. This rearrangement joins TRBV7-3 to TRBJ2-3, with 7 positions matching TRBD2. The CDR3 runs to 14 residues. The ends lost 5 bases at V and 4 bases at J; junction bases unmatched: 6. Germline CDR1 is SGHTA and CDR2 is FQGTGA. CDR3 loop: CASSPQTSPDTQYF. In DNA, the CDR3 is TGTGCCAGCAGCCCCCAGACTAGCCCAGATACGCAGTATTTT.

This rearrangement joins TRBV18 to TRBJ2-1; 9 bases align to TRBD1. Unmatched junction bases numbered 11, after V lost 3 bases and J lost 2 bases. Germline CDR1 reads KGHSH; CDR2 reads LQKENI. The CDR3 is 18 residues long. CDR3 region: CASSPVVGTGLTYNEQFF. The DNA of the CDR3 is TGTGCCAGCTCACCGGTCGTAGGGACAGGGTTGACCTACAATGAGCAGTTCTTC.

The J gene is TRBJ2-3, the V gene TRBV7-9; 10 bases line up with TRBD2. This CDR3 region has 19 residues. V lost 5 bases, J lost 2 bases, and 16 bases stayed unmatched. Germline V gene sequence: CDR1 SEHNR, CDR2 FQNEAQ (reference sequence). CDR3 protein: CASSLRPTRLAGLTDTQYF. In DNA, the CDR3 is TGTGCCAGCAGCCTGCGCCCAACAAGACTAGCGGGCCTCACAGATACGCAGTATTTT.

V usage is TRBV18 and J usage is TRBJ1-6; 8 nucleotides agree with TRBD1. The CDR3 sequence is 16 residues long. Per germline, CDR1 KGHSH and CDR2 LQKENI. The V and J ends lost 1 base and 9 bases, in that order; junction bases with no gene match: 8. The DNA for the CDR3 is TGTGCCAGCTCACCACGTGCGGACAGGGTAATTTCACCCCTCCACTTT. Translation gives CASSPRADRVISPLHF.

V gene TRBV6-5 combines with J gene TRBJ1-2, with D possibly being TRBD1 (5 bases). This CDR3 has 14 residues. In germline, CDR1 is MNHEY, CDR2 SVGAGI. V dropped 6 bases and J dropped 2 bases, with 13 bases sitting between them. This chain's CDR3 is CASRQAGLNYGYTF. The CDR3 DNA is TGTGCCAGCAGGCAAGCGGGGCTGAACTATGGCTACACCTTC.

The chain couples TRBV19 to TRBJ2-5, with 7 bases matching TRBD2. There are 15 residues in the CDR3. Germline trimming cut 3 bases from V and 5 bases from J; bases unmatched to any gene: 9. Germline values: CDR1 LNHDA, CDR2 SQIVND (reference sequence). The CDR3 sequence is CASSMGGPLGETQYF. The DNA for the CDR3 is TGTGCCAGTAGTATGGGAGGGCCCCTTGGGGAGACCCAGTACTTC.

The genes are TRBV7-6 and TRBJ2-3; the D gene is possibly TRBD1 (5 bases). Germline CDR1 and CDR2: SGHVS and FNYEAQ. The ends were cut back, 1 base at V and 5 bases at J, with 13 bases in the middle. The length of the CDR3 is 15 residues. The CDR3 nucleotides are TGTGCCAGCAGCTTAGAGGGTCTCCAGGGAGATACGCAGTATTTT. This codes for CASSLEGLQGDTQYF.

This clone has a single count. The chain couples TRBV5-1 to TRBJ1-2, with D maybe TRBD1 (5 bases). V was cut by 0 bases and J by 7 bases, with 7 bases left in between. CDR1 is SGHRS and CDR2 is YFSETQ in the germline V gene. This CDR3 has 12 amino acids. The CDR3 reads CASSLEGSGYTF. Written as DNA, the CDR3 is TGCGCCAGCAGCTTGGAGGGGTCTGGCTACACCTTC.

V usage is TRBV27 and J usage is TRBJ1-4; tentatively, D is TRBD1 (6 bases). Looked up from germline, CDR1 is MNHEY and CDR2 is SMNVEV (reference sequence). The CDR3 consists of 13 residues. Trimming shortened V by 4 bases and J by 8 bases, and 11 bases separated the two germline ends. In nucleotides, the CDR3 is TGTGCCAGCAGTTCCAGGGGTGGGGAAAAACTGTTTTTT. It yields the protein CASSSRGGEKLFF. Full variable domain (outside the CDR3, taken from reference TRBV27 and TRBJ1-4): EAQVTQNPRYLITVTGKKLTVTCSQNMNHEYMSWYRQDPGLGLRQIYYSMNVEVTDKGDVPEGYKVSRKEKRNFPLILESPSPNQTSLYFCASSSRGGEKLFFGSGTQLSVL.

This clone was counted between two and nine times. The rearrangement joins TRBV5-1 to TRBJ2-1; TRBD2 agrees at 11 bases. CDR3 size: 15 residues. With V trimmed by 0 bases and J by 9 bases, 5 bases remained unmatched. Germline V gives CDR1 SGHRS, CDR2 YFSETQ. DNA of the CDR3: TGCGCCAGCAGCTTGGCCGCTAGCGGGAGGAGTGAGCAGTTCTTC. It codes for CASSLAASGRSEQFF.

The chain employs TRBV5-5 and TRBJ2-6; 9 bases agree with TRBD1. The J segment lost 4 bases and the V segment lost 3 bases, leaving 8 bases of the junction unmatched. Germline values: CDR1 SGHKS, CDR2 YYEKEE (reference sequence). The CDR3 spans 17 residues. The CDR3 is CASSSQGALAGANVLTF. The CDR3 DNA follows: TGTGCCAGCAGCTCACAGGGGGCGCTGGCCGGGGCCAACGTCCTGACTTTC.

The V call is TRBV19, the J call TRBJ1-1; D perhaps matches TRBD1 (6 bases). The CDR3 extends over 16 amino acids. The germline V gene encodes CDR1 LNHDA and CDR2 SQIVND (reference sequence). Trimming shortened V by 2 bases and J by 2 bases, and 15 bases separated the two germline ends. The CDR3 DNA follows: TGTGCCAGTAGTATATACCGAACGACAGGTAACACTGAAGCTTTCTTT. Translation: CASSIYRTTGNTEAFF. Based on the CDR3 plus reference TRBV19 and TRBJ1-1, the full variable domain is DGGITQSPKYLFRKEGQNVTLSCEQNLNHDAMYWYRQDPGQGLRLIYYSQIVNDFQKGDIAEGYSVSREKKESFPLTVTSAQKNPTAFYLCASSIYRTTGNTEAFFGQGTRLTVV.

The V and J genes are TRBV19 and TRBJ1-1; D may be TRBD1 (6 bases). CDR1 LNHDA and CDR2 SQIVND come from the germline V gene (reference sequence). Deletions cut 4 bases from V and 8 bases from J, with 17 bases between. This CDR3 contains 14 residues. The CDR3 here is CASSRTAESMEAFF. Written as DNA, the CDR3 is TGTGCCAGTAGTAGGACAGCGGAATCCATGGAAGCTTTCTTT. Together with reference TRBV19 and TRBJ1-1, the CDR3 gives the full variable domain: DGGITQSPKYLFRKEGQNVTLSCEQNLNHDAMYWYRQDPGQGLRLIYYSQIVNDFQKGDIAEGYSVSREKKESFPLTVTSAQKNPTAFYLCASSRTAESMEAFFGQGTRLTVV.

The chain uses TRBV7-9 and TRBJ2-1; 7 positions agree with TRBD2. The CDR3 contains 13 residues. The germline gives CDR1 SEHNR, CDR2 FQNEAQ (reference sequence). V shed 4 bases, J shed 7 bases, and the junction held 4 bases outside the gene matches. CDR3 in DNA: TGTGCCAGCAGCTCGGGGGGAGGGAATGAGCAGTTCTTC. Protein sequence: CASSSGGGNEQFF. Complete variable domain (other parts from reference TRBV7-9 and TRBJ2-1): DTGVSQNPRHKITKRGQNVTFRCDPISEHNRLYWYRQTLGQGPEFLTYFQNEAQLEKSRLLSDRFSAERPKGSFSTLEIQRTEQGDSAMYLCASSSGGGNEQFFGPGTRLTVL.

This sequence joins TRBV7-2 and TRBJ1-6, with 9 bases matching TRBD1. Germline CDR1 is SGHTA and CDR2 is FQGNSA. V lost 1 base, J lost 8 bases, and 3 bases stayed unmatched. The CDR3 loop spans 15 amino acids. CDR3 sequence reads: CASSLEGQGYSPLHF. As DNA, the CDR3 is TGTGCCAGCAGCTTAGAAGGACAGGGGTATTCACCCCTCCACTTT. Filled out from reference TRBV7-2 and TRBJ1-6, the complete variable domain reads GAGVSQSPSNKVTEKGKDVELRCDPISGHTALYWYRQSLGQGLEFLIYFQGNSAPDKSGLPSDRFSAERTGGSVSTLTIQRTQQEDSAVYLCASSLEGQGYSPLHFGNGTRLTVT.

Details on this clone: The sample holds other DNA sequences that translate to the same CDR3. The V call is TRBV6-5, the J call TRBJ2-3, with 9 bases lining up with TRBD2. Germline values: CDR1 MNHEY, CDR2 SVGAGI. V lost 9 bases and J lost 3; bases outside the gene matches: 4. The CDR3 sequence is 13 residues long. The DNA for the CDR3 is TGTGCCAGTAGGAGCGGGGGGACAGATACGCAGTATTTT. It encodes CASRSGGTDTQYF.

V is TRBV4-3 and J is TRBJ2-6; D gene ambiguous. This CDR3 contains 14 residues. V lost 3 bases, J lost 4 bases, and 7 bases lay in between. The germline V gene encodes CDR1 LGHNA and CDR2 YSLEER. The CDR3 bases are TGCGCCAGCAGCCAGTTCCGGGGGGCCAACGTCCTGACTTTC. The encoded protein is CASSQFRGANVLTF.